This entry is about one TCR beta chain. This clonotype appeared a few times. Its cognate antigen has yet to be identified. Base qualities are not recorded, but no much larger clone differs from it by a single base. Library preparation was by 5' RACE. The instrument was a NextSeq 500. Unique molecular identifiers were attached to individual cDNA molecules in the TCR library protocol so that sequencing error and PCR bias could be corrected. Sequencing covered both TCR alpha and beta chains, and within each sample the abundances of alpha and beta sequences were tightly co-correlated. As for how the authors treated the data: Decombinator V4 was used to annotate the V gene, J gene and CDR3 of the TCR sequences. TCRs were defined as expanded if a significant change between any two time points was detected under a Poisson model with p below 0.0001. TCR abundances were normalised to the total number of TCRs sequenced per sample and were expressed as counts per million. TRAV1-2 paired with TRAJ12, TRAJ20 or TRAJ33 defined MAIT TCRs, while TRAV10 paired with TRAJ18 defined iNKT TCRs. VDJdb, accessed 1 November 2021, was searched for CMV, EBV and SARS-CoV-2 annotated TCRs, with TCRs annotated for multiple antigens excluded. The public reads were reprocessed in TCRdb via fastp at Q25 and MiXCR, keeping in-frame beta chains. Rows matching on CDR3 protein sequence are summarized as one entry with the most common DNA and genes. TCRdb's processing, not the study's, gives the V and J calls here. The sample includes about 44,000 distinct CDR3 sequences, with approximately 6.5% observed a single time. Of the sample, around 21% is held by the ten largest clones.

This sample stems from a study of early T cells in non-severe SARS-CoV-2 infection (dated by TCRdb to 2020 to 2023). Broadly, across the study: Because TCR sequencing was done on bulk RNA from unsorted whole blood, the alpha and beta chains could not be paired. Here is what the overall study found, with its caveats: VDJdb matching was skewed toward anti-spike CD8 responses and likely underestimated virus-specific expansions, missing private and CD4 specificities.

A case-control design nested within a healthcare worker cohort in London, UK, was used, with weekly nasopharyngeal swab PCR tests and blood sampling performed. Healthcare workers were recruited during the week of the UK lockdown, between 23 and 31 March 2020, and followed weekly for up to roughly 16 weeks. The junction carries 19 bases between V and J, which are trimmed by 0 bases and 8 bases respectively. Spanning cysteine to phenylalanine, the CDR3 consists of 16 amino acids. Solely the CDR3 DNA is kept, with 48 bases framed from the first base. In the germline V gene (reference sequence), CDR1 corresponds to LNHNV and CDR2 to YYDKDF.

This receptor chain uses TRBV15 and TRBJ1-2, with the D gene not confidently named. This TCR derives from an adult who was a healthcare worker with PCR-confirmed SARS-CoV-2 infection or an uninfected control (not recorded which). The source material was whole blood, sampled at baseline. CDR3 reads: CATSRDKGQAAGGYTF. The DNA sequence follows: TGTGCCACCAGCAGAGATAAGGGTCAGGCCGCGGGGGGCTACACCTTC.